This is a list of T cell receptor beta chains from one sample in a study of tumor and adjacent non-tumor tissue in lung cancer. Using its own MiXCR run on the multiplex PCR reads, TCRdb lists one record per CDR3 protein. Of 43,000 or so distinct CDR3 sequences listed, around three fifths are singletons. The sample comprised distant non-tumor lung tissue. The receptors here all came from a man aged 50 to 59 with non-small cell lung cancer. The CDR3 runs from the conserved cysteine through the conserved F or W. Each record gives: D gene, V gene, clone size, J gene, CDR3 protein, CDR3 DNA. D genes are given only for firm matches. The size of a clone is reported for some rows only, either as once, few or many, or as a class for expanded clones.

>.|TRBV21-1|many|TRBJ2-2
CASSLGGQNTGELFF
TGTGCCAGCAGCCTAGGGGGCCAGAACACCGGGGAGCTGTTTTTT
>.|TRBV6-1|.|TRBJ1-2
CVSREKGGFLYGYTF
TGTGTCAGCAGAGAGAAAGGGGGATTCCTCTATGGCTACACCTTC
>.|TRBV2|few|TRBJ2-4
CASSEEGTAKNIQYF
TGTGCCAGCAGTGAAGAGGGGACAGCCAAAAACATTCAGTACTTC
>.|TRBV29-1|.|TRBJ2-1
CSIEKHGNNEQFF
TGCAGCATTGAAAAACATGGGAACAATGAGCAGTTCTTC
>.|TRBV30|.|TRBJ1-6
CACSQGINSPLHF
TGTGCCTGTTCTCAGGGTATCAATTCACCCCTCCACTTT
>TRBD1|TRBV6-5|many|TRBJ2-5
CASSPRGLGETQYF
TGTGCCAGCAGTCCCAGGGGGCTAGGAGAGACCCAGTACTTC
>.|TRBV11-2|many|TRBJ2-7
CASSFQENYEQYF
TGTGCCAGCAGCTTCCAGGAAAACTACGAGCAGTACTTC
>.|TRBV28|.|TRBJ2-3
CASSPRLVGVKDTQYF
TGTGCCAGCAGCCCCAGACTGGTGGGAGTTAAAGATACGCAGTATTTT
>TRBD2|TRBV28|many|TRBJ2-7
CASSPGTSGDYEQYF
TGTGCCAGCAGTCCCGGGACTAGCGGGGACTACGAGCAGTACTTC
>.|TRBV11-3|medium-sized|TRBJ2-3
CASSGGDTQYF
TGTGCCAGCAGCGGAGGGGATACGCAGTATTTT
>TRBD2|TRBV12-3/TRBV12-4|.|TRBJ2-7
CASGLQSSWTRFSEQYF
TGTGCCAGCGGTCTTCAGAGTTCCTGGACTAGGTTTTCCGAGCAGTACTTC
>.|TRBV28|.|TRBJ2-2
CANRTGRLTGELFF
TGTGCCAACAGAACAGGGAGGCTTACCGGGGAGCTGTTTTTT
>TRBD1|TRBV7-9|many|TRBJ1-1
CASSLREGANTEAFF
TGTGCCAGCAGCTTACGGGAGGGGGCCAACACTGAAGCTTTCTTT
>.|TRBV2|.|TRBJ2-1
CASGDDNEQFF
TGTGCCAGCGGGGACGACAATGAGCAGTTCTTC
>TRBD1|TRBV6-5|.|TRBJ1-1
CACSYAGQENTEAFF
TGTGCCTGCAGTTACGCCGGACAGGAGAACACTGAGGCTTTCTTT
>.|TRBV5-1|.|TRBJ1-1
CASTEGNTEAFF
TGCGCCAGCACCGAGGGGAACACTGAAGCTTTCTTT
>.|TRBV6-4|.|TRBJ2-1
CASTEGFSYNEQFF
TGTGCCAGCACCGAGGGCTTCTCCTACAATGAGCAGTTCTTC
>TRBD1|TRBV5-1|.|TRBJ2-5
CASSLAGTGDPETQYF
TGCGCCAGCAGCTTGGCCGGGACAGGGGACCCGGAGACCCAGTACTTC
>.|TRBV11-2|.|TRBJ2-1
CASSLDTTRSGPFF
TGTGCCAGCAGCTTAGATACCACCAGGAGTGGGCCGTTCTTC
>.|TRBV4-2|once|TRBJ1-6
CATSQEGGNSPLHF
TGTGCCACCAGCCAAGAGGGGGGCAATTCGCCCCTCCACTTT
>TRBD1|TRBV5-5|few|TRBJ2-5
CASSLVGQGEETRYF
TGTGCCAGCAGCTTGGTAGGACAGGGGGAAGAGACCCGGTACTTC
>.|TRBV5-5|many|TRBJ2-1
CASSLTHTGEQFF
TGTGCCAGCAGCTTGACCCATACGGGGGAGCAGTTCTTC
>.|TRBV6-1|few|TRBJ1-4
CASSEADVHEKPFF
TGTGCCAGCAGCGAAGCTGACGTGCATGAAAAACCGTTTTTT
>.|TRBV11-2|many|TRBJ2-7
CASSLVSNSYEQYF
TGTGCCAGCAGCTTAGTCTCAAACTCCTACGAGCAGTACTTC
>.|TRBV7-8|.|TRBJ2-2
CASSSFHSSTGELSF
TGTGCCAGCAGCTCATTCCACTCGAGCACCGGGGAGCTGTCTTTT